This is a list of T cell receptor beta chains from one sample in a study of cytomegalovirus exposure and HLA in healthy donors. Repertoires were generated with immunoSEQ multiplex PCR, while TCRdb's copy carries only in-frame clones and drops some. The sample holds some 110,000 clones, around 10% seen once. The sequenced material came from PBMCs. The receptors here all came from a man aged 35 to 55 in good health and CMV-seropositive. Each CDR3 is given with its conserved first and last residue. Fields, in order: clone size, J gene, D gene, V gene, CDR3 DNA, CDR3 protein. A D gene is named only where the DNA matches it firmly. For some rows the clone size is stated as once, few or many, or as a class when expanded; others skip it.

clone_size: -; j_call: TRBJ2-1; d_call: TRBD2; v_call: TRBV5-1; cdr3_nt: TGCGCCAGCAGCTTTGGGACTAGCTGGTTCTTC; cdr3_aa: CASSFGTSWFF
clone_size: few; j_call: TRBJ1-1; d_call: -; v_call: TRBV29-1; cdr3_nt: TGCAGCGTTGATAGCGGCCCCTTGAACACTGAAGCTTTCTTT; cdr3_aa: CSVDSGPLNTEAFF
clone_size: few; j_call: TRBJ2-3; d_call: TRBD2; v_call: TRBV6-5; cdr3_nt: TGTGCCAGCAGTCGACTAGCGGGGAGCACAGATACGCAGTATTTT; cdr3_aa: CASSRLAGSTDTQYF
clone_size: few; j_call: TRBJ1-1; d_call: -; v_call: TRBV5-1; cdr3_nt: TGCGCCAGCAGATATGGACTTAACACTGAAGCTTTCTTT; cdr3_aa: CASRYGLNTEAFF
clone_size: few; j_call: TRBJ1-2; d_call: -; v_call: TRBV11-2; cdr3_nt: TGTGCCAGCACCACGGCGGCTAACTATGGCTACACCTTC; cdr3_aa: CASTTAANYGYTF
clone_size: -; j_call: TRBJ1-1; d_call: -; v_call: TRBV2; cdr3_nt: TGTGCCAGCAGCAACAGTGAAGCTTTCTTT; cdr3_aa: CASSNSEAFF
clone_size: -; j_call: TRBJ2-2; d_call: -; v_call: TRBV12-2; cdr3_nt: TGTGCAAGTCGCTTGACTAGCGGGAGTGTTCCCCCGGGGACCGGGGAGCTGTTTTTT; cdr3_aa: CASRLTSGSVPPGTGELFF
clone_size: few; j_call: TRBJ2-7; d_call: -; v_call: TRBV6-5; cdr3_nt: TGTGCCAGCACCCCCCCCGGCTCCTACGAGCAGTACTTC; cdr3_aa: CASTPPGSYEQYF
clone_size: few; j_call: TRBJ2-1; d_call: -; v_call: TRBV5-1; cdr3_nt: TGCGCCAGCAGCCTGCCACCCCGACAGGCCTCATTGGCCTATGAGCAGTTCTTC; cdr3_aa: CASSLPPRQASLAYEQFF
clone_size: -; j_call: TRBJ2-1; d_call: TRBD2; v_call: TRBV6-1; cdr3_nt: TGTGCCAGCAGTGAAGCGCTTCGGCGGGAGGCTGCTCGCGAGCAGTTCTTC; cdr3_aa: CASSEALRREAAREQFF
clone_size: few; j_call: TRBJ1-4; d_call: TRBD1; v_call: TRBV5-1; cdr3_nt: TGCGCCAGCAGCTCCACAGGGGCAACTAATGAAAAACTGTTTTTT; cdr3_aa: CASSSTGATNEKLFF
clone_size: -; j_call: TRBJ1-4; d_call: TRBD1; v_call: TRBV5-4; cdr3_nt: TGTGCCAGTTCCGGGACAGAGAAGGAAAAACTGTTTTTT; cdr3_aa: CASSGTEKEKLFF
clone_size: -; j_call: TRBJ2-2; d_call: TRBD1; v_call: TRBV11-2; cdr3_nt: TGTGCCAGCAGAGGACAGGCCAGTGCCGGGGAGCTGTTTTTT; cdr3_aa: CASRGQASAGELFF
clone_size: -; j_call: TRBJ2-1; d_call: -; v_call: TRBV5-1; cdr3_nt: TGCGCCAGCAGCGCTCTTATGGGGAGTGGTAATGAGCAGTTCTTC; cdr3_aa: CASSALMGSGNEQFF
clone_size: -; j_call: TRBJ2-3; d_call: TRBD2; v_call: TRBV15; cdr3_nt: TGTGCCACCAGGGCTAGCGGGAGGTTTAATACGCAGTATTTT; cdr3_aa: CATRASGRFNTQYF
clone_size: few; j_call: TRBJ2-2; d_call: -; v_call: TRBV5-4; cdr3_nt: TGTGCCAGCAGCCCACGAGGGCGGGGAAGCGGGGAGCTGTTTTTT; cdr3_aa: CASSPRGRGSGELFF
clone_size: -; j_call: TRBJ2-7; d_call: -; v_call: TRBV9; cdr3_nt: TGTGCCAGCAGTCAGACTGGCAGCTCCTACGAGCAGTACTTC; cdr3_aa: CASSQTGSSYEQYF
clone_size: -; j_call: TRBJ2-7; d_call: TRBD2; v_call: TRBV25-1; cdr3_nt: TGTGCCAGCAGTGATGGGGCGGGAGCGCGGCACGAGCAGTACTTC; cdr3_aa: CASSDGAGARHEQYF
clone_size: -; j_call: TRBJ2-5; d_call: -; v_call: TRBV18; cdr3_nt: TGTGCCAGCTCACCACGGGGGGATGAGACCCAGTACTTC; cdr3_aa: CASSPRGDETQYF
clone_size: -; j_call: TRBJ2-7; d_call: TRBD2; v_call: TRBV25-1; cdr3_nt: TGTGCCAGCAGTGGGACTAGGGGCGAGCAGTACTTC; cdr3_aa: CASSGTRGEQYF
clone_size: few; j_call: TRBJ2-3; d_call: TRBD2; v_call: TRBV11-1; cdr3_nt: TGTGCCAGCAGCTTAGCGGGAGGGCTCCATACGCAGTATTTT; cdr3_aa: CASSLAGGLHTQYF
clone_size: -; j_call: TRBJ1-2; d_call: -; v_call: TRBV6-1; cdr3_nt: TGTGCCAGCTCTGGGAGAGCCTATGGCTACACCTTC; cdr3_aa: CASSGRAYGYTF
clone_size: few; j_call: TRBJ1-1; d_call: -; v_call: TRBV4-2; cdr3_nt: TGTGCCAGCAGCCAAGGAGGGCTGATGGGGATGAACACTGAAGCTTTCTTT; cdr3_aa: CASSQGGLMGMNTEAFF
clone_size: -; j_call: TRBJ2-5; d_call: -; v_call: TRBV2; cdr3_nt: TGTGCCAGCGAAGTAGTAGAGACCCAGTACTTC; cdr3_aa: CASEVVETQYF
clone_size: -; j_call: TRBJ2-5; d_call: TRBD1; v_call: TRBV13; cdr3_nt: TGTGCCAGCAGCTCCCCTTGGGGGACAGCTGACCAAGAGACCCAGTACTTC; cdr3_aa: CASSSPWGTADQETQYF
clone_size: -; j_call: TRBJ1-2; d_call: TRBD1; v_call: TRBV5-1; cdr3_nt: TGCGCCAGCAGCGCCTCGACAGGGTTTCAGGGAGGCTACACCTTC; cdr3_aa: CASSASTGFQGGYTF
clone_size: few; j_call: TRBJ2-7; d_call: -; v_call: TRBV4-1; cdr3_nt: TGCGCCAGCAGCCGGGGTGGTGGGGAGATCTACGAGCAGTACTTC; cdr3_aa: CASSRGGGEIYEQYF
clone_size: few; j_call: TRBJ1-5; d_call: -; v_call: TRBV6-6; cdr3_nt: TGTGCCAGCAGTTCGGGAGGGCATAGCAATCAGCCCCAGCATTTT; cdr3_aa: CASSSGGHSNQPQHF
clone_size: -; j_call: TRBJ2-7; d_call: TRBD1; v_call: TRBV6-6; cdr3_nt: TGTGCCAGCAGTTACGGGACAGGATTCTACGAGCAGTACTTC; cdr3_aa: CASSYGTGFYEQYF
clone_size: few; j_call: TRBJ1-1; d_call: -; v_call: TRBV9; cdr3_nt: TGTGCCAGCAGCGTGGGAGAAACTGAAGCTTTCTTT; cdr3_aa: CASSVGETEAFF
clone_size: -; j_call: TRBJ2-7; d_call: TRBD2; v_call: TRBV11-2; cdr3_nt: TGTGCCAGCAGTACTTTAGCGGGAGCGAGGCACGAGCAGTACTTC; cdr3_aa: CASSTLAGARHEQYF